This T cell receptor (beta chain) was captured in a study of breast tumors, draining lymph nodes, adjacent tissues. Trimming removed 2 bases at V and 0 bases at J, with 8 bases between. The CDR3 extends over 15 amino acids. The lymph nodes were axillary draining lymph nodes from breast cancer patients. Each CDR3 protein gets one entry after TCRdb re-called the multiplex PCR reads with MiXCR. The table includes 200,000 to 250,000 distinct CDR3 sequences, under 35% detected once. V and J are TRBV12-3 or TRBV12-4 and TRBJ1-5; D is unresolved. The TCR sequence derives from a female donor with breast cancer. Some clones in this sample may be carry-over from other donors' samples. Sequencing was performed on axillary lymph node tissue. DNA of the CDR3: TGTGCCAGCAGTTTATTTTGGACTAGCAATCAGCCCCAGCATTTT. It encodes CASSLFWTSNQPQHF.